These T cell receptor beta chains were read from a single sample in a study of early T cells in non-severe SARS-CoV-2 infection. TCRdb analysed the 5' RACE reads with MiXCR anew, one entry per CDR3 protein. The repertoire holds approximately 76,000 distinct CDR3 sequences, with roughly 10% as singletons. What was sequenced was whole blood. The receptors were sampled from an adult who was a healthcare worker with PCR-confirmed SARS-CoV-2 infection or an uninfected control (not recorded which). CDR3s include the opening cysteine and the closing phenylalanine or tryptophan. A D gene is named only where the DNA matches it firmly. A clone size is listed for some rows: how often the clone was seen (once, few, many), or a class if it is expanded.

>.|TRBV29-1|TRBJ1-1|.
TGCAGCGTTGACCGGGGAGGAACTGAAGCTTTCTTT
CSVDRGGTEAFF
>many|TRBV4-2|TRBJ1-4|.
TGTGCCAGCAGCACACCGGGAGACCCTAATGAAAAACTGTTTTTT
CASSTPGDPNEKLFF
>.|TRBV18|TRBJ1-4|.
TGTGCCAGCTCACCACCGGTCGACAGCCCTAATGAAAAACTGTTTTTT
CASSPPVDSPNEKLFF
>many|TRBV11-2|TRBJ2-3|TRBD2
TGTGCCAGCAGCTTAGGCGGGGGAGGCGCAGATACGCAGTATTTT
CASSLGGGGADTQYF
>few|TRBV11-2|TRBJ2-5|TRBD1
TGTGCCAGCAGCAAAACAGGGGGGAGGCAAGAGACCCAGTACTTC
CASSKTGGRQETQYF
>.|TRBV3-1|TRBJ1-1|.
TGTGCCAGCAGCCAAGATGGGGTGAACACTGAAGCTTTCTTT
CASSQDGVNTEAFF
>many|TRBV7-9|TRBJ1-4|.
TGTGCCAGCAGCTTACCCTTGTCCTCATCCCGTGAAAAACTGTTTTTT
CASSLPLSSSREKLFF
>few|TRBV2|TRBJ1-1|.
TGTGCCAGCAGCCGACAGCCACTTTACTTT
CASSRQPLYF
>many|TRBV29-1|TRBJ1-4|.
TGCAGCGTTGAAGCGTTTGGGGGGGGCGAAAAACTGTTTTTT
CSVEAFGGGEKLFF
>many|TRBV5-1|TRBJ2-3|.
TGCGCCAGCAGCTCGGGACCGGGGCGCGGCACAGATACGCAGTATTTT
CASSSGPGRGTDTQYF
>.|TRBV7-9|TRBJ2-5|.
TGTGCCAGCAGCCAAAGAAACCAAGAGACCCAGTACTTC
CASSQRNQETQYF
>.|TRBV3-1|TRBJ1-1|.
TGTGCCAGCAGCCGGGGGCAGGGGCGGAGGACTGAAGCTTTCTTT
CASSRGQGRRTEAFF
>few|TRBV20-1|TRBJ1-1|.
TGCAGTGCCTCAGGCGGGGGGACTGAAGCTTTCTTT
CSASGGGTEAFF
>many|TRBV6-6|TRBJ1-4|.
TGTGCCAGCAGTTACTCCGGTGAAAAACTGTTTTTT
CASSYSGEKLFF
>few|TRBV7-2|TRBJ1-1|.
TGTGCCAGCAGTCCCCTGCGAGGCACTGAAGCTTTCTTT
CASSPLRGTEAFF
>few|TRBV29-1|TRBJ2-7|.
TGCAGCGTTGCCGTGGTCGACCCTTCCCCCGAGCAGTACTTC
CSVAVVDPSPEQYF
>.|TRBV6-5|TRBJ2-5|.
TGTGCCAGCAGGACTCCCGGGGGACAAGAGACCCAGTACTTC
CASRTPGGQETQYF
>few|TRBV25-1|TRBJ2-2|TRBD1
TGTGCCAGCAGTGAGGACAGGGACACCGGGGAGCTGTTTTTT
CASSEDRDTGELFF
>.|TRBV11-2|TRBJ2-5|TRBD1
TGTGCCAGCAGCCTGGGGACAGGGGGCGCAGGGACCCAGTACTTC
CASSLGTGGAGTQYF
>.|TRBV5-4|TRBJ1-1|.
TGTGCCAGCAGCTCCTCGAACACTGAAGCTTTCTTT
CASSSSNTEAFF
>many|TRBV11-2|TRBJ2-6|TRBD2
TGTGCCAGCAGCCCCTCCCGGGGGGGATTAGGGGCCAACGTCCTGACTTTC
CASSPSRGGLGANVLTF
>few|TRBV20-1|TRBJ2-7|.
TGCAGTGCTAGAGATCACGGGGACCACGAGCAGTACTTC
CSARDHGDHEQYF
>many|TRBV15|TRBJ1-6|.
TGTGCCACCAGCAGGGCATGGGGAGGACGAACACCCCTCCACTTT
CATSRAWGGRTPLHF
>.|TRBV5-6|TRBJ2-7|.
TGTGCCAGCAGCTACGGTCCACTTGACGACGAGCAGTACTTC
CASSYGPLDDEQYF
>many|TRBV18|TRBJ1-1|.
TGTGCCAGCTCACCAGTGGTAGCAGGGAACACTGAAGCTTTCTTT
CASSPVVAGNTEAFF
>few|TRBV19|TRBJ2-7|TRBD1
TGTGCCAGTAGTAGGGCAGGGGGCTCCTACGAGCAGTACTTC
CASSRAGGSYEQYF
>few|TRBV30|TRBJ2-5|TRBD1
TGTGCCTGGAGTGTGGGGACAGGGGTAGGGGAGACCCAGTACTTC
CAWSVGTGVGETQYF
>many|TRBV29-1|TRBJ1-1|.
TGCAGCGTGGGGGCCGGTACTGAAGCTTTCTTT
CSVGAGTEAFF
>.|TRBV15|TRBJ1-1|.
TGTGCCACCAGCAGAGACCTGGGCCGGGACACTGAAGCTTTCTTT
CATSRDLGRDTEAFF
>few|TRBV6-1|TRBJ1-1|TRBD1
TGTGCCAGCAGTGAAAAGGGGGCGGGTACTGAAGCTTTCTTT
CASSEKGAGTEAFF
>.|TRBV5-4|TRBJ2-7|.
TGTGCCAGCAGCCGGGACTTATACGAGCAGTACTTC
CASSRDLYEQYF
>.|TRBV10-2|TRBJ2-7|.
TGCGCCAGCAGTGAGTGGGGATACTACGAGCAGTACTTC
CASSEWGYYEQYF
>many|TRBV4-1|TRBJ2-1|TRBD2
TGCGCCAGCAGTCCGACTAGCTACTATGAGCAGTTCTTC
CASSPTSYYEQFF
>many|TRBV3-1|TRBJ2-3|TRBD2
TGTGCCAGCAGCCGCGGGGGGGCCCCTGGGGTAGATACGCAGTATTTT
CASSRGGAPGVDTQYF
>few|TRBV9|TRBJ1-1|.
TGTGCCAGCAGCGTAGAGTTCAGCACTGAAGCTTTCTTT
CASSVEFSTEAFF
>few|TRBV20-1|TRBJ1-2|.
TGCAGTGTCCCTTCAGGGGCGATGGACTATGGCTACACCTTC
CSVPSGAMDYGYTF
>.|TRBV5-1|TRBJ2-1|.
TGCGCCAGCAGCCCGACGGGGCCGGGCCTAGGGGGTAGCTCCTACAATGAGCAGTTCTTC
CASSPTGPGLGGSSYNEQFF
>many|TRBV7-3|TRBJ2-1|.
TGTGCCAGCAGCTTAACTGAGAGGGGTAAGCAGTTCTTC
CASSLTERGKQFF
>few|TRBV27|TRBJ2-5|.
TGTGCCAGTTCTGGTCCAGCCCGGGGGACCCAGTACTTC
CASSGPARGTQYF
>.|TRBV11-2|TRBJ2-7|.
TGTGCCAGCAGCTTAGACGTTGAGGGGGAGCAGTACTTC
CASSLDVEGEQYF
>few|TRBV7-9|TRBJ2-7|TRBD1
TGTGCCAGCAGTCAAATAGTTGGGACAGGGGGTGAGTACGAGCAGTACTTC
CASSQIVGTGGEYEQYF
>few|TRBV12-5|TRBJ1-5|TRBD1
TGTGCTAGTGGTTTGGTACAGGGGGCGCGGAGCAATCAGCCCCAGCATTTT
CASGLVQGARSNQPQHF
>few|TRBV7-3|TRBJ1-1|.
TGTGCCAGCAGCCGCACAGCATCCATGAACACTGAAGCTTTCTTT
CASSRTASMNTEAFF
>many|TRBV15|TRBJ2-3|.
TGTGCCACCAGCTTTATGGGTGGCGGGGGCCTCACAGATACGCAGTATTTT
CATSFMGGGGLTDTQYF
>few|TRBV11-2|TRBJ1-4|.
TGTGCCAGCAGGGGAGAGACCACTAATGAAAAACTGTTTTTT
CASRGETTNEKLFF